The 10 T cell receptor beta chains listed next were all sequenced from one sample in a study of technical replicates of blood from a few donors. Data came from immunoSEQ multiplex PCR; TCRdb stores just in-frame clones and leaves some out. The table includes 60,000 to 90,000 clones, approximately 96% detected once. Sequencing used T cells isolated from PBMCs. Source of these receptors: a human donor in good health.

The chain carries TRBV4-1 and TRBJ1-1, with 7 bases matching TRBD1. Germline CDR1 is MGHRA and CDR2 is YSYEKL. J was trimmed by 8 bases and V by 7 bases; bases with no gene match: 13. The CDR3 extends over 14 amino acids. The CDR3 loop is CASTPDRARLEAFF. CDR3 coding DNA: TGCGCCAGCACCCCCGACAGGGCCCGGCTCGAAGCTTTCTTT.

The CDR3 sequence: CASSLAPLGGEQFF. The DNA of the CDR3 is TGTGCCAGCAGCTTAGCACCGCTAGGGGGTGAGCAGTTCTTC. The gene calls are TRBV13 and TRBJ2-1, with a weak D call TRBD1 (6 bases). The CDR3 length is 14 residues. With 1 base removed from V and 9 bases from J, the gap between germline ends came to 13 bases. Germline V gives CDR1 PRHDT, CDR2 FYEKMQ (reference sequence).

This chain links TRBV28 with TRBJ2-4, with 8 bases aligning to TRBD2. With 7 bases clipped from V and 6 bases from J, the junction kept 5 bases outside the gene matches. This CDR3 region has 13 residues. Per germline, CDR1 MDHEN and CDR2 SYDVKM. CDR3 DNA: TGTGCCAGCATTCGGGAGGGTGGAAACATTCAGTACTTC. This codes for CASIREGGNIQYF.

The CDR3 DNA reads as TGTGCCAGCAGTCCTAGCACCTTC. Translation gives CASSPSTF. V usage is TRBV7-2 and J usage is TRBJ1-2, with D uncertain. CDR1 and CDR2 (germline): SGHTA, FQGNSA. Trimming left V 6 bases short and J 13 bases short, with 6 bases between. The CDR3 spans 8 residues.

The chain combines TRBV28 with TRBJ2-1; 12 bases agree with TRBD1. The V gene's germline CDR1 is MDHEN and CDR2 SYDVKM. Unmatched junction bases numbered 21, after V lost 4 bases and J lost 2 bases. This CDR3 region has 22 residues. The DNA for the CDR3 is TGTGCCAGCAGTTCCCCACCCTTCGGGACAGGGGGCGGAATGGTGGCCTACAATGAGCAGTTCTTC. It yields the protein CASSSPPFGTGGGMVAYNEQFF.

The CDR3 protein is CASSEAGDSLWTGELFF. CDR3 bases: TGTGCCAGCAGTGAAGCAGGGGACTCACTGTGGACCGGGGAGCTGTTTTTT. This chain joins TRBV6-1 and TRBJ2-2; possibly TRBD2 for D (6 bases). CDR3 length equals 17 residues. Germline CDR1 reads MNHNS; CDR2 reads SASEGT. V was cut by 0 bases and J by 5 bases, with 16 bases left in between.

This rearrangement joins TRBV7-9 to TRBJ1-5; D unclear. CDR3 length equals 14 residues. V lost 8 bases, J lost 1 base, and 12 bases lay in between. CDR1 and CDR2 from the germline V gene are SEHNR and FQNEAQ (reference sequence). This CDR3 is CASLVWPSNQPQHF. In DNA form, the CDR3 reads TGTGCCAGCCTGGTTTGGCCCAGCAATCAGCCCCAGCATTTT. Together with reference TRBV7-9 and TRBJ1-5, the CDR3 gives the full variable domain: DTGVSQNPRHKITKRGQNVTFRCDPISEHNRLYWYRQTLGQGPEFLTYFQNEAQLEKSRLLSDRFSAERPKGSFSTLEIQRTEQGDSAMYLCASLVWPSNQPQHFGDGTRLSIL.

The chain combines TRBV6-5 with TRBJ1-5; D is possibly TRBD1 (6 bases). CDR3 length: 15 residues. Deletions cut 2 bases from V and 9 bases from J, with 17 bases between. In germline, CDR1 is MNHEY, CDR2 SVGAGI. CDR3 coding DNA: TGTGCCAGCAGTTACAGTTGGACAGATGCTTTGCCCCAGCATTTT. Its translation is CASSYSWTDALPQHF.

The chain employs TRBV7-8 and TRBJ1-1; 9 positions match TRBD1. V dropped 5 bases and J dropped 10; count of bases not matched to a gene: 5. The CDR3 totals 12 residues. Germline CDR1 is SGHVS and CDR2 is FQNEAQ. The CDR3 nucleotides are TGTGCCAGCAGCCAGGACAGGGGAAGAGCTTTCTTT. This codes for CASSQDRGRAFF. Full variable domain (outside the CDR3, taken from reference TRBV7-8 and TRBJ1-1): GAGVSQSPRYKVAKRGQDVALRCDPISGHVSLFWYQQALGQGPEFLTYFQNEAQLDKSGLPSDRFFAERPEGSVSTLKIQRTQQEDSAVYLCASSQDRGRAFFGQGTRLTVV.

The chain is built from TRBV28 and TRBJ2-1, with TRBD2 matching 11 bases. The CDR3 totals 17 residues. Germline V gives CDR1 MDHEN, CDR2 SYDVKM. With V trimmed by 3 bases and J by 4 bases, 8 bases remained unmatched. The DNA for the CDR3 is TGTGCCAGCAGTTTCGTGGGACTAGCGGAAGCTTACAATGAGCAGTTCTTC. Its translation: CASSFVGLAEAYNEQFF.